The rows below give T cell receptor beta chains drawn from one sample of a study of T cell changes during pregnancy in multiple sclerosis. Sequencing used immunoSEQ multiplex PCR; TCRdb keeps in-frame clones, though not all of them. In the table there are tens of thousands of clones, around 94% of which are singletons. Material: peripheral blood, obtained in the third trimester of pregnancy. These receptors were collected from a female donor with multiple sclerosis, enrolled in a pregnancy study. Both conserved end residues are part of each CDR3. Fields, in order: J gene, clone size, D gene, V gene, CDR3 DNA, CDR3 protein. A D gene is named only where the DNA matches it firmly. Clone size is given for some rows only: seen once, a few or many times, or a class if the clone is expanded.

j_call: TRBJ2-7
clone_size: NA
d_call: TRBD1
v_call: TRBV9
cdr3_nt: TGTGCCAGCAGCGTAGGAGGGGGCTGGAGCTCCAGAAACGAGCAGTACTTC
cdr3_aa: CASSVGGGWSSRNEQYF

j_call: TRBJ2-3
clone_size: once
d_call: TRBD1
v_call: TRBV20-1
cdr3_nt: TGCAGTGCTAGTCCGGGACAGATGCAGTATTTT
cdr3_aa: CSASPGQMQYF

j_call: TRBJ2-7
clone_size: NA
d_call: NA
v_call: TRBV19
cdr3_nt: TGTGCCAGTAGTTTGACAGGTCCCTACGAGCAGTACTTC
cdr3_aa: CASSLTGPYEQYF

j_call: TRBJ1-2
clone_size: NA
d_call: TRBD1
v_call: TRBV5-1
cdr3_nt: TGCGCCAGCAGCCAGTATGACAGGGGAAGAGGTGGCTACACCTTC
cdr3_aa: CASSQYDRGRGGYTF

j_call: TRBJ1-1
clone_size: NA
d_call: TRBD1
v_call: TRBV10-3
cdr3_nt: TGTGCCATCAGTGAGTCTGACCTTTGGACAGGCGGAACTGAAGCTTTCTTT
cdr3_aa: CAISESDLWTGGTEAFF

j_call: TRBJ1-1
clone_size: NA
d_call: TRBD1
v_call: TRBV5-1
cdr3_nt: TGCGCCAGCTCACCGGGACAGCAAAGCATGAACACTGAAGCTTTCTTT
cdr3_aa: CASSPGQQSMNTEAFF

j_call: TRBJ2-3
clone_size: NA
d_call: NA
v_call: TRBV2
cdr3_nt: TGTGCCAGCAGTGAACCCTCCCTTGCGGGGAGGCCGGAAGATACGCAGTATTTT
cdr3_aa: CASSEPSLAGRPEDTQYF

j_call: TRBJ1-2
clone_size: NA
d_call: TRBD1
v_call: TRBV7-9
cdr3_nt: TGTGCCAGCGAAAGGGACAGGGGGGAGAGGAATGGCTACACCTTC
cdr3_aa: CASERDRGERNGYTF

j_call: TRBJ1-5
clone_size: NA
d_call: NA
v_call: TRBV4-1
cdr3_nt: TGCGCCAGCAGCCAGGTTAAAGGGAAGGGGCAGCCCCAGCATTTT
cdr3_aa: CASSQVKGKGQPQHF

j_call: TRBJ2-7
clone_size: NA
d_call: TRBD2
v_call: TRBV7-8
cdr3_nt: TGTGCCAGCAGCTTAGCCGGGCTAGCGGGAGCTTTCTCCTACGAGCAGTACTTC
cdr3_aa: CASSLAGLAGAFSYEQYF

j_call: TRBJ2-1
clone_size: NA
d_call: NA
v_call: TRBV28
cdr3_nt: TGTGCCAGCAGTTTAGGTCGAGGGGGTGGCTATGAGCAGTTCTTC
cdr3_aa: CASSLGRGGGYEQFF

j_call: TRBJ2-5
clone_size: once
d_call: TRBD1
v_call: TRBV7-6
cdr3_nt: TGTGCCAGCAGCGTAGGGACAGTCAAAGAGACCCAGTACTTC
cdr3_aa: CASSVGTVKETQYF

j_call: TRBJ2-2
clone_size: NA
d_call: TRBD1
v_call: TRBV15
cdr3_nt: TGTGCCACCAGCAGCCCCGACAGGGGGCAAAGGGCCGGGGAGCTGTTTTTT
cdr3_aa: CATSSPDRGQRAGELFF

j_call: TRBJ1-1
clone_size: NA
d_call: TRBD1
v_call: TRBV6-1
cdr3_nt: TGTGCCAGCAGTGAATTCAGGGGGACTGAAGCTTTCTTT
cdr3_aa: CASSEFRGTEAFF

j_call: TRBJ1-1
clone_size: NA
d_call: NA
v_call: TRBV7-6
cdr3_nt: TGTGCCAGCAGCTTAGGGGCAGGGGTGACTGAAGCTTTCTTT
cdr3_aa: CASSLGAGVTEAFF

j_call: TRBJ1-2
clone_size: NA
d_call: TRBD1
v_call: TRBV29-1
cdr3_nt: TGCAGCGTTGAAGATCCGGGACAGGGGGCCCTCGGAGGCTACACCTTC
cdr3_aa: CSVEDPGQGALGGYTF

j_call: TRBJ2-7
clone_size: NA
d_call: NA
v_call: TRBV9
cdr3_nt: TGTGCCAGCAGCGCAGGATACGAGCAGTACTTC
cdr3_aa: CASSAGYEQYF

j_call: TRBJ2-2
clone_size: NA
d_call: NA
v_call: TRBV4-1
cdr3_nt: TGCGCCAGCAGCTTTGTCGCCGGGGAGCTGTTTTTT
cdr3_aa: CASSFVAGELFF

j_call: TRBJ1-1
clone_size: NA
d_call: TRBD1
v_call: TRBV10-3
cdr3_nt: TGTGCCATCAGTGAGGGGGACAGGGCAAGGATGAACACTGAAGCTTTCTTT
cdr3_aa: CAISEGDRARMNTEAFF

j_call: TRBJ1-2
clone_size: NA
d_call: TRBD1
v_call: TRBV6-1
cdr3_nt: TGTGCCAGCAGTAGTAGGGACAGGGTTAAGGGGCGCTACACCTTC
cdr3_aa: CASSSRDRVKGRYTF

j_call: TRBJ2-7
clone_size: once
d_call: TRBD2
v_call: TRBV28
cdr3_nt: TGTGCCGCCACCAGGGAGGGGTTCTACGAGCAGTACTTC
cdr3_aa: CAATREGFYEQYF

j_call: TRBJ1-2
clone_size: NA
d_call: NA
v_call: TRBV28
cdr3_nt: TGTGCCAGCAGCGTTGGAGGGGGGGCGGACTATGGCTACACCTTC
cdr3_aa: CASSVGGGADYGYTF

j_call: TRBJ2-1
clone_size: NA
d_call: NA
v_call: TRBV4-3
cdr3_nt: TGCGCCAGCAGCCAATCCCCGGCGGCGCCGACTGAGCAGTTCTTC
cdr3_aa: CASSQSPAAPTEQFF

j_call: TRBJ1-1
clone_size: NA
d_call: NA
v_call: TRBV27
cdr3_nt: TGTGCCAGCAGTTTGTCCGGAGTCACTGAAGCTTTCTTT
cdr3_aa: CASSLSGVTEAFF

j_call: TRBJ1-4
clone_size: NA
d_call: TRBD1
v_call: TRBV7-9
cdr3_nt: TGTGCCAGCAGCTTCGGCGGACAGGGTCAAAAACTGTTTTTT
cdr3_aa: CASSFGGQGQKLFF

j_call: TRBJ2-7
clone_size: NA
d_call: NA
v_call: TRBV10-2
cdr3_nt: TGCGCCAGCAGTCAACTTAGGGAGTCCTACGAGCAGTACTTC
cdr3_aa: CASSQLRESYEQYF

j_call: TRBJ1-1
clone_size: once
d_call: TRBD1
v_call: TRBV19
cdr3_nt: TGTGCCAGTAGTTTTGGACAGGGGAGGACTGAAGCTTTCTTT
cdr3_aa: CASSFGQGRTEAFF

j_call: TRBJ2-2
clone_size: NA
d_call: NA
v_call: TRBV7-9
cdr3_nt: TGTGCCAGCAGCTTAAGGCCCGGGAGCGTGAACACCGGGGAGCTGTTTTTT
cdr3_aa: CASSLRPGSVNTGELFF

j_call: TRBJ2-3
clone_size: NA
d_call: TRBD2
v_call: TRBV30
cdr3_nt: TGTGCCTGGAGTGTTGTCGGGGGACTAGCGGGGACTTCAGATACGCAGTATTTT
cdr3_aa: CAWSVVGGLAGTSDTQYF

j_call: TRBJ2-4
clone_size: NA
d_call: TRBD1
v_call: TRBV9
cdr3_nt: TGTGCCAGCAGCGATCAAACAGGGGGGGCCAAAAACATTCAGTACTTC
cdr3_aa: CASSDQTGGAKNIQYF

j_call: TRBJ1-4
clone_size: many
d_call: TRBD1
v_call: TRBV27
cdr3_nt: TGTGCCAGCGAAGCCCGGACAGGGGGCAATGAAAAACTGTTTTTT
cdr3_aa: CASEARTGGNEKLFF

j_call: TRBJ2-1
clone_size: NA
d_call: TRBD1
v_call: TRBV19
cdr3_nt: TGTGCCAGTAGTTCCTGGGACAGGGTGGGTGAGCAGTTCTTC
cdr3_aa: CASSSWDRVGEQFF

j_call: TRBJ2-7
clone_size: NA
d_call: TRBD2
v_call: TRBV28
cdr3_nt: TGTGCCAGCACTCCCGGCGGGAGGGGCTACGAGCAGTACTTC
cdr3_aa: CASTPGGRGYEQYF